This paragraph reports one TCR beta chain. Its antigen is not identified. Germline V CDR1 and CDR2: SGHDN, FVKESK. The CDR3 consists of 15 residues. The trim removed 5 bases at V and 4 bases at J, leaving 6 bases unmatched. The TCR beta CDR3 regions underwent amplification using RNA transcripts as the source. The HTBI primer set served for first-round RT-PCR of the TCR CDR3. TCRdb ran MiXCR on the multiplex PCR reads and lists one entry per CDR3 protein. The sample lists hundreds of thousands of distinct CDR3 sequences, 14% seen once, with roughly 10% in the top ten. This sample stems from a study of T cells in Graves' hyperthyroidism and ophthalmopathy. Study findings and constraints: Patients with ophthalmopathy were separated from those with stable hyperthyroidism by a 13 V-J model.

This chain connects TRBV14 to TRBJ1-5; 9 nucleotides agree with TRBD1. The receptor's source is a woman between 18 and 30 years old with Graves' hyperthyroidism. The sample was blood. CDR3 sequence: CASSARDRENQPQHF. Written as DNA, the CDR3 is TGTGCCAGCAGCGCCCGGGACAGGGAAAATCAGCCCCAGCATTTT.